A selection of T cell receptor beta chains follows, all from one sample in a study of blood T cell repertoires in COVID-19. Measured with immunoSEQ multiplex PCR; TCRdb has only the in-frame clones, and not every one. This table has fewer than 300,000 clones, 75% to 90% appearing once. Sequencing was done on a sample of PBMCs or T cells enriched from blood (not recorded which). The receptors stem from a man between 35 and 55 years old who had recovered from COVID-19. The CDR3 runs from the conserved cysteine through the conserved F or W. The D gene is left open where the match is weak. Expanded clones are given a class, and other clones once, few, many or no size at all.

NA	13	TRBV7-2	TRBJ1-2	TRBD1	CATNWDRDYGYTF	TGTGCCACCAACTGGGACAGGGACTATGGCTACACCTTC
NA	15	TRBV5-1	TRBJ2-7	NA	CASSLSVGSSYEQYF	TGCGCCAGCAGCTTAAGTGTCGGGAGCTCCTACGAGCAGTACTTC
NA	15	TRBV3-1/TRBV3-2	TRBJ1-3	NA	CASSHLSSSGNTIYF	TGTGCCAGCAGCCATTTAAGTAGCTCTGGAAACACCATATATTTT
NA	15	TRBV5-1	TRBJ2-2	TRBD2	CASSSGTSVSGELFF	TGCGCCAGCAGCTCCGGGACTAGCGTCAGCGGGGAGCTGTTTTTT
few	13	TRBV5-4	TRBJ2-2	NA	CASSTPGTGELFF	TGTGCCAGCAGCACCCCGGGGACCGGGGAGCTGTTTTTT
NA	14	TRBV12-5	TRBJ2-7	TRBD2	CASGLWREAHEQYF	TGTGCTAGTGGTTTGTGGCGGGAGGCCCACGAGCAGTACTTC
NA	13	TRBV4-2	TRBJ2-7	TRBD1	CASKGQGMYEQYF	TGTGCCAGCAAGGGACAGGGGATGTACGAGCAGTACTTC
NA	14	TRBV7-9	TRBJ1-6	NA	CASSSTAGDSPLHF	TGTGCCAGCAGCTCAACAGCAGGGGATTCACCCCTCCACTTT
NA	20	TRBV3-1/TRBV3-2	TRBJ2-4	TRBD1	CASSQGPGQGALWAKNIQYF	TGTGCCAGCAGCCAAGGTCCGGGACAGGGGGCCTTGTGGGCCAAAAACATTCAGTACTTC
NA	21	TRBV5-1	TRBJ2-2	TRBD2	CASSTEPGLAGGGEDTGELFF	TGCGCCAGCAGCACGGAGCCGGGACTAGCGGGAGGGGGTGAGGACACCGGGGAGCTGTTTTTT
NA	15	TRBV3-1/TRBV3-2	TRBJ1-2	NA	CASSPITGPNYGYTF	TGTGCCAGCAGCCCGATCACGGGTCCTAACTATGGCTACACCTTC
NA	15	TRBV2	TRBJ1-6	TRBD1	CASSENGQGRSPLHF	TGTGCCAGCAGTGAGAACGGACAGGGGAGGTCACCCCTCCACTTT
once	15	TRBV28	TRBJ1-5	TRBD1	CASRPGGALYQPQHF	TGTGCCAGCCGCCCAGGGGGAGCACTTTATCAGCCCCAGCATTTT
NA	17	TRBV5-1	TRBJ2-3	TRBD2	CASSLGLAGGTTDTQYF	TGCGCCAGCAGCTTGGGGTTAGCGGGGGGAACCACAGATACGCAGTATTTT
NA	13	TRBV10-1	TRBJ1-4	NA	CARETGADEKLFF	TGCGCCAGAGAGACAGGAGCGGATGAAAAACTGTTTTTT
NA	15	TRBV2	TRBJ2-5	TRBD1	CASSDRTGGGETQYF	TGTGCCAGCAGTGACCGCACAGGGGGCGGGGAGACCCAGTACTTC
NA	15	TRBV29-1	TRBJ1-5	NA	CSVTSGVGSNQPQHF	TGCAGCGTTACGAGCGGGGTGGGGAGCAATCAGCCCCAGCATTTT
NA	15	TRBV6-5	TRBJ2-5	NA	CASTTQGSPQETQYF	TGTGCCAGCACCACACAGGGTTCCCCCCAAGAGACCCAGTACTTC
few	14	TRBV6-5	TRBJ2-2	TRBD1	CASTGQGGRGELFF	TGTGCCAGTACGGGACAGGGTGGCCGCGGGGAGCTGTTTTTT
NA	12	TRBV15	TRBJ1-1	NA	CATSFTGTEAFF	TGTGCCACCAGCTTTACAGGCACTGAAGCTTTCTTT
NA	18	TRBV7-6	TRBJ1-1	TRBD1	CASSPSPYRGSMNTEAFF	TGTGCCAGCAGCCCCTCACCGTACAGGGGGAGTATGAACACTGAAGCTTTCTTT
NA	13	TRBV5-4	TRBJ2-3	NA	CASSFRGTDTQYF	TGTGCCAGCAGCTTTCGGGGAACAGATACGCAGTATTTT
NA	16	TRBV5-1	TRBJ2-1	TRBD1	CASSLTQGARYNEQFF	TGCGCCAGCAGCTTAACCCAGGGGGCGCGGTACAATGAGCAGTTCTTC
NA	15	TRBV3-1/TRBV3-2	TRBJ2-5	TRBD2	CASSSTSGIWETQYF	TGTGCCAGCAGCTCAACTAGCGGGATATGGGAGACCCAGTACTTC